This T cell receptor beta chain was sequenced for a study of shared clonotypes between healthy human individuals. Study-level results: Naive subsets typically showed greater estimated richness than memory subsets.

Notes on this clone: Its target is not known.

Per the original data handling: Filtering differed because ImmunoSEQ produced junction-only sequences that carried no quality scores. Generated by immunoSEQ multiplex PCR, the TCRdb table keeps only in-frame clones and is missing some. The V and J calls and clone size come from that table; D and trimming were worked out from the DNA. Found here are about 110,000 clones, about 71% of them singletons; the top ten hold roughly a quarter. The ends lost 7 bases at V and 4 bases at J; junction bases unmatched: 11. This CDR3 region has 16 residues. Germline CDR1 LNHDA, CDR2 SQIVND (reference sequence). CD45RO+ cells and CCR7-negative CD45RA+ TemRA cells were combined as CD8 memory.

This TCR came from a woman in her thirties in good health. This chain joins TRBV19 and TRBJ1-2; 11 nucleotides align to TRBD1. The material sequenced was memory CD8+ T cells sorted from blood. As to subset: CD45RO+ cells pooled with CCR7-negative TemRA cells. The CDR3 sequence: CASTPSRTGGSYGYTF. CDR3 bases: TGTGCCAGTACCCCCTCCCGGACAGGGGGCAGCTATGGCTACACCTTC.